The 11 T cell receptor beta chains listed next were all sequenced from one sample in a study of cytomegalovirus exposure and HLA in healthy donors. This PCR relied on a set of 60 Vbeta primers and 13 Jbeta primers. Using immunoSEQ multiplex PCR, the repertoire was profiled, and TCRdb retains in-frame clones only, with some absent. Recorded for this sample: tens of thousands of clones. The sequenced sample was PBMCs. The receptors shown here come from a woman aged 25 to 45 in good health and CMV-seronegative.

The chain's CDR3 is CASSSLAGVGNEQFF. The CDR3, as DNA: TGTGCCAGCAGCTCACTAGCGGGGGTTGGTAATGAGCAGTTCTTC. The genes are TRBV7-3 and TRBJ2-1; TRBD2 agrees at 11 bases. The germline V gene has CDR1 SGHTA and CDR2 FQGTGA. This CDR3 spans 15 amino acids. The trim removed 4 bases at V and 7 bases at J, leaving 6 bases unmatched.

The gene calls are TRBV18 and TRBJ1-1; no firm D call. V was clipped by 3 bases and J by 2 bases, with 10 bases between them. This CDR3 has 14 amino acids. Germline CDR1 KGHSH, CDR2 LQKENI. CDR3 protein: CASSPPQPNTEAFF. CDR3 DNA: TGTGCCAGCTCACCCCCACAGCCAAACACTGAAGCTTTCTTT.

The chain links TRBV6-6 to TRBJ1-1, with a tentative D call TRBD1 (6 bases). Between the trimmed V and J ends, which lost 2 bases and 3 bases, there was a span of 10 bases. Germline lookup yields CDR1 MNHNY and CDR2 SVGAGI (reference sequence). This CDR3 is built from 14 residues. As DNA, the CDR3 is TGTGCCAGCAGTTACCGTAACAGGGACACTGAAGCTTTCTTT. It codes for CASSYRNRDTEAFF.

The chain uses TRBV7-2 and TRBJ2-7; tentatively, D is TRBD1 (5 bases). V lost 3 bases and J 0 bases, leaving 15 bases between the germline ends. The CDR3 runs to 16 residues. Germline V CDR1 and CDR2: SGHTA, FQGNSA. The CDR3 is CASSFPLQESSYEQYF. The DNA of the CDR3 is TGTGCCAGCAGCTTCCCGCTACAGGAGAGCTCCTACGAGCAGTACTTC.

The chain links TRBV6-5 to TRBJ1-1; the match to TRBD1 covers 7 bases. CDR1 and CDR2 (germline): MNHEY, SVGAGI. Trimming at V came to 6 bases and at J to 5 bases, leaving 12 bases not matched to a gene. The CDR3 consists of 15 residues. The CDR3 sequence: CASSDQGGAGTEAFF. The CDR3 nucleotides are TGTGCCAGCAGCGACCAAGGGGGCGCGGGGACTGAAGCTTTCTTT.

The J gene is TRBJ1-1, the V gene TRBV4-1; the D gene is possibly TRBD1 (6 bases). Germline V gene lookup returns CDR1 MGHRA and CDR2 YSYEKL. The germline V and J ends were trimmed by 1 base and 1 base, with 19 bases remaining between them. The CDR3 consists of 18 residues. CDR3 coding DNA: TGCGCCAGCAGCCAAGCGACTCAGGGGTTCCCTTCGAACACTGAAGCTTTCTTT. Residues: CASSQATQGFPSNTEAFF.

The chain is built from TRBV14 and TRBJ1-5; D may be TRBD1 (5 bases). CDR1 and CDR2 (germline): SGHDN, FVKESK. The length of the CDR3 is 12 residues. The germline V and J ends were trimmed by 4 bases and 8 bases, with 9 bases remaining between them. CDR3 nucleotide sequence: TGTGCCAGCAGCCGGGGGGGGGAGCCCCAGCATTTT. This encodes CASSRGGEPQHF.

This sequence joins TRBV5-1 and TRBJ2-7, with TRBD2 as a possible D gene (6 bases). The V end was cut by 4 bases, the J end by 6 bases, with 26 bases between. The CDR3 consists of 17 residues. Germline-derived CDR1 and CDR2 are SGHRS and YFSETQ. As DNA, the CDR3 is TGCGCCAGCAGCGTGGCCGAAACCGGCCGAGGGAGGTCCGAGCAGTACTTC. This codes for CASSVAETGRGRSEQYF.

This chain uses TRBV29-1 with TRBJ2-3; D is undetermined. There are 13 residues in the CDR3. Germline V gene sequence: CDR1 SQVTM, CDR2 ANQGSEA. Deletions cut 7 bases from V and 2 bases from J, with 13 bases between. This CDR3 is CSAGLSPTDTQYF. The CDR3 region has the DNA TGCAGCGCGGGTCTCTCTCCCACAGATACGCAGTATTTT.

The V gene is TRBV29-1, the J gene TRBJ2-7, with TRBD1 identical over 9 bases. The V and J ends lost 6 bases and 6 bases, in that order; junction bases with no gene match: 9. The CDR3 is made up of 13 amino acids. CDR1 SQVTM and CDR2 ANQGSEA come from the germline V gene. The CDR3, as DNA: TGCAGCGTCCCCCGGGACAGGGAAGGCGAGCAGTACTTC. Its protein is CSVPRDREGEQYF.

V is TRBV6-5 and J is TRBJ2-7, with a tentative D call TRBD1 (5 bases). The germline gives CDR1 MNHEY, CDR2 SVGAGI. Trimming pared 2 bases from V and 2 bases from J, leaving 13 bases between. This CDR3 contains 15 residues. CDR3 loop: CASSYRPDNPYEQYF. CDR3 coding DNA: TGTGCCAGCAGTTACCGTCCGGACAACCCCTACGAGCAGTACTTC.